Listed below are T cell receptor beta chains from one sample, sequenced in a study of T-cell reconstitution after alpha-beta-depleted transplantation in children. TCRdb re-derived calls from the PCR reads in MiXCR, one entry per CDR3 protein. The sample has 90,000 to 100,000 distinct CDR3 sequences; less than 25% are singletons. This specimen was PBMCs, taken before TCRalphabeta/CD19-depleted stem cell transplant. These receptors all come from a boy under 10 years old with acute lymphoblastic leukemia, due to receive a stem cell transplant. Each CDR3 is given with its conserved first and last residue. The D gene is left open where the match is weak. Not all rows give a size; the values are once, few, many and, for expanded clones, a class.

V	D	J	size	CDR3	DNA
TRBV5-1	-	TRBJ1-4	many	CASSQSGANEKLFF	TGCGCCAGCAGCCAAAGTGGGGCTAATGAAAAACTGTTTTTT
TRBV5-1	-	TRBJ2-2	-	CASSFTGLGTGELFF	TGCGCCAGCAGTTTCACAGGGTTGGGGACCGGGGAGCTGTTTTTT
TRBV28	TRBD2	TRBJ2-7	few	CASSFASGRAGEQYF	TGTGCCAGCAGTTTCGCTAGCGGGAGGGCCGGCGAGCAGTACTTC
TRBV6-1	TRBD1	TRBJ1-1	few	CASTRQGAVEAFF	TGTGCCAGCACCCGACAGGGGGCTGTTGAAGCTTTCTTT
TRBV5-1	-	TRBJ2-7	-	CASSFSTGSYEQYF	TGCGCCAGCAGCTTTAGCACAGGGTCCTACGAGCAGTACTTC
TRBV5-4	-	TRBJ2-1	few	CASSLGGLAERKGNNEQFF	TGTGCCAGCAGCCTGGGGGGCCTAGCGGAGCGTAAAGGGAACAATGAGCAGTTCTTC
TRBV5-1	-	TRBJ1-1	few	CASSQLEGTEAFF	TGCGCCAGCAGCCAGTTAGAGGGCACTGAAGCTTTCTTT
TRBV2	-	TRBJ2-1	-	CASSDRLGGTNNEQFF	TGTGCCAGCAGTGATAGGTTGGGCGGGACGAACAATGAGCAGTTCTTC
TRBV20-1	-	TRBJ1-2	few	CSASFGDGYTF	TGCAGTGCTAGTTTCGGAGATGGCTACACCTTC
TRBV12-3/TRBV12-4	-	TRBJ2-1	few	CASSYHSGPRRIF	TGTGCCAGCAGTTACCACTCAGGACCGCGACGGATCTTC
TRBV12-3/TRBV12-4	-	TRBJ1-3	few	CASSLRVSGNTIYF	TGTGCCAGCAGTTTGAGGGTCTCAGGAAACACCATATATTTT
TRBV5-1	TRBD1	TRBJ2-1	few	CASSSRGTGSYNEQFF	TGCGCCAGCAGTTCGAGAGGGACAGGGTCCTACAATGAGCAGTTCTTC
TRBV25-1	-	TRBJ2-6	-	CASLDRSGANVLTF	TGTGCCAGTTTAGACAGGTCTGGGGCCAACGTCCTGACTTTC
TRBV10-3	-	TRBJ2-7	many	CAISEGNTYEQYF	TGTGCCATCAGTGAGGGGAATACCTACGAGCAGTACTTC
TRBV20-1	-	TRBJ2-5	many	CSARNSGGAAETQYF	TGCAGTGCTAGAAATAGCGGAGGGGCCGCGGAGACCCAGTACTTC
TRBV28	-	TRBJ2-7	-	CASTRGRNEQYF	TGTGCCAGCACCCGAGGGAGAAACGAGCAGTACTTC
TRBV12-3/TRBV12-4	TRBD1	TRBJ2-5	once	CASSSTGVDPETQYF	TGTGCCAGCAGTTCCACAGGGGTGGATCCGGAGACCCAGTACTTC
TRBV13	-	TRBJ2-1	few	CASSSRTINEQFF	TGTGCCAGCAGCTCCCGGACGATTAATGAGCAGTTCTTC
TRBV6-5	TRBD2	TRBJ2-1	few	CASSYSGTSGGVGEQFF	TGTGCCAGCAGTTACTCGGGGACTAGCGGGGGGGTCGGGGAGCAGTTCTTC
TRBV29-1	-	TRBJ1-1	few	CSVVPGRNTEAFF	TGCAGCGTTGTCCCCGGGCGGAACACTGAAGCTTTCTTT
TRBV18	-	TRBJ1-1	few	CASSPSTGLNTEAFF	TGTGCCAGCTCGCCTAGTACAGGGTTGAACACTGAAGCTTTCTTT
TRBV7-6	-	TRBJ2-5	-	CASSSWGQGWETQYF	TGTGCCAGCAGCTCCTGGGGTCAGGGCTGGGAGACCCAGTACTTC
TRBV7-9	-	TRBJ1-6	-	CASTSFGSPLHF	TGTGCCAGCACCTCTTTCGGTTCACCCCTCCACTTT
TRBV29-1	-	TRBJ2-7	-	CSVVSRQNSYEQYF	TGCAGCGTTGTGAGCCGACAGAACTCCTACGAGCAGTACTTC
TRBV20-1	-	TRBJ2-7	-	CSAAPAGAGSYEQYF	TGCAGTGCCGCACCGGCAGGAGCGGGCTCCTACGAGCAGTACTTC
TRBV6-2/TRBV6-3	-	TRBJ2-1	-	CASSPSGPGREFF	TGTGCCAGCAGTCCCTCAGGGCCAGGAAGAGAGTTCTTC
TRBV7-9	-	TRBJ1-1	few	CASSLPVSLAEAFF	TGTGCCAGCAGCTTACCGGTCAGCTTAGCCGAAGCTTTCTTT
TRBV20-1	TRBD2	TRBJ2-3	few	CSARAPLLAEGLGDTQYF	TGCAGTGCTAGAGCCCCTCTCCTAGCGGAGGGGCTGGGAGATACGCAGTATTTT
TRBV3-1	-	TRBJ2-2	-	CASSQDPSAGELFF	TGTGCCAGCAGCCAAGATCCGAGCGCCGGGGAGCTGTTTTTT
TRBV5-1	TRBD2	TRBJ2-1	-	CASQSWTSGNFNEQFF	TGCGCCAGCCAATCCTGGACTAGCGGGAATTTCAATGAGCAGTTCTTC
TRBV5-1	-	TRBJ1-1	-	CASSLEGRGTEAFF	TGCGCCAGCAGCTTGGAAGGCAGAGGCACTGAAGCTTTCTTT
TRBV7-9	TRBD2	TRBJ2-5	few	CASSLTSGGRGETQYF	TGTGCCAGCAGCTTAACTAGCGGAGGGCGTGGAGAGACCCAGTACTTC
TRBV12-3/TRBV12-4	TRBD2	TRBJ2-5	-	CASSLPSGGAGETQYF	TGTGCCAGCAGTTTGCCTAGCGGAGGGGCCGGGGAGACCCAGTACTTC
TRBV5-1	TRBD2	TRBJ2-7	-	CASSAGGDEQYF	TGCGCCAGCAGCGCGGGGGGGGACGAGCAGTACTTC
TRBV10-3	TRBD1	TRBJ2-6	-	CAISDYRGDRPANVLTF	TGTGCCATCAGTGACTACAGGGGTGATAGGCCGGCCAACGTCCTGACTTTC
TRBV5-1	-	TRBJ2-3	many	CASNDLSDTQYF	TGCGCCAGCAACGACTTATCGGATACGCAGTATTTT
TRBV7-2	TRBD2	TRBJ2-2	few	CASRGARLAGSGELFF	TGTGCCAGCAGGGGAGCCCGACTAGCGGGTTCCGGGGAGCTGTTTTTT
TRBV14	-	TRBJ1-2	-	CASSQVSRVDGYTF	TGTGCCAGCAGCCAAGTGTCAAGGGTGGATGGCTACACCTTC
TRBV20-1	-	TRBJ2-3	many	CSVPRGSRGGTDTQYF	TGCAGTGTCCCAAGAGGTAGCCGGGGCGGCACAGATACGCAGTATTTT
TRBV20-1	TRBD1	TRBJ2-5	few	CSASGDRGTEETQYF	TGCAGTGCTAGCGGGGACAGGGGGACCGAGGAGACCCAGTACTTC
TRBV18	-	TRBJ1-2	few	CASSPAGARGYTF	TGTGCCAGCTCACCAGCAGGGGCCAGGGGCTACACCTTC
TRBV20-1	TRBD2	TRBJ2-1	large	CSANLAEGRVNLNEQFF	TGCAGTGCTAACCTAGCGGAGGGTCGGGTCAACCTCAATGAGCAGTTCTTC
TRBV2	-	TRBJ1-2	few	CASSERTGPRKGYTF	TGTGCCAGCAGTGAAAGGACGGGTCCTCGGAAGGGCTACACCTTC
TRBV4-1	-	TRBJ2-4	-	CASSQDPGSEAKNIQYF	TGCGCCAGCAGCCAAGATCCCGGTTCCGAGGCCAAAAACATTCAGTACTTC
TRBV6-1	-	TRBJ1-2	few	CASNSNYGYTF	TGTGCCAGCAACTCTAACTATGGCTACACCTTC
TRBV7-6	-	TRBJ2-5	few	CASSLALGETQYF	TGTGCCAGCAGCTTAGCCCTCGGAGAGACCCAGTACTTC
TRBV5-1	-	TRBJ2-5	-	CASSSPGVSSETQYF	TGCGCCAGCAGCTCTCCAGGCGTAAGTTCGGAGACCCAGTACTTC
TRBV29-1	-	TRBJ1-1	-	CSVERRVANTEAFF	TGCAGCGTTGAGCGAAGGGTGGCGAACACTGAAGCTTTCTTT
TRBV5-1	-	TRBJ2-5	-	CATNGGSEETQYF	TGCGCCACGAATGGGGGGAGTGAGGAGACCCAGTACTTC
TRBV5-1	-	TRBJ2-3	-	CASSLDGGATDTQYF	TGCGCCAGCAGCTTGGACGGAGGGGCCACAGATACGCAGTATTTT
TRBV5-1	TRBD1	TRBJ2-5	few	CASSLGVSSGQIQETQYF	TGCGCCAGCAGCTTGGGCGTTTCTTCGGGACAGATCCAAGAGACCCAGTACTTC
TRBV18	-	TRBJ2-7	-	CASSPIALTETFYEQYF	TGTGCCAGCTCACCAATAGCTCTGACAGAGACTTTCTACGAGCAGTACTTC
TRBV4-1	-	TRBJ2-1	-	CASSPQGAKGDNEQFF	TGCGCCAGCAGCCCCCAGGGTGCGAAGGGGGACAATGAGCAGTTCTTC
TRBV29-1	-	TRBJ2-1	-	CSVEDQETQAPNEQFF	TGCAGCGTTGAAGATCAGGAGACGCAGGCCCCCAATGAGCAGTTCTTC
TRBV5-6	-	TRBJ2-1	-	CASSSWDNEQFF	TGTGCCAGCAGCTCCTGGGATAATGAGCAGTTCTTC
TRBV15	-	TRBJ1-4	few	CATSRTEKLFF	TGTGCCACCAGCAGGACCGAAAAACTGTTTTTT